The 20 T cell receptor beta chains presented below share a single source sample, sequenced in a study of cytomegalovirus exposure and HLA in healthy donors. Clones were read by immunoSEQ multiplex PCR, and TCRdb kept only the in-frame ones, dropping some. The sample contains hundreds of thousands of clones, 86% of which appear only once. Sequencing was done on a sample of PBMCs. The receptor source for this set is a woman aged 18 to 35 in good health and CMV-seronegative.

This chain uses TRBV6-1 with TRBJ1-1; 8 bases are a match to TRBD1. With 6 bases clipped from V and 0 bases from J, the junction kept 3 bases outside the gene matches. The CDR3 length is 14 residues. Per germline, CDR1 MNHNS and CDR2 SASEGT. CDR3 in DNA: TGTGCCAGCAGGGCAGGGGGCATGAACACTGAAGCTTTCTTT. It yields the protein CASRAGGMNTEAFF.

The V gene is TRBV5-1, the J gene TRBJ2-3; no clear D. CDR1 SGHRS and CDR2 YFSETQ come from the germline V gene. The CDR3 is 14 amino acids. V lost 0 bases and J lost 9, with 14 bases in between. The CDR3 sequence: CASSLAGLSDTQYF. CDR3 sequence (DNA): TGCGCCAGCAGCTTGGCCGGTTTGAGCGACACGCAGTATTTT.

The rearrangement uses TRBV2 and TRBJ1-5; 10 bases are a match to TRBD1. The CDR3 covers 16 residues. Unmatched junction bases numbered 11, after V lost 6 bases and J lost 6 bases. Germline values: CDR1 SNHLY, CDR2 FYNNEI. For the CDR3, the DNA is TGTGCCAGCAGAAGGGACAGGGGAGTAGGCGGTCAGCCCCAGCATTTT. Protein sequence: CASRRDRGVGGQPQHF.

This sequence joins TRBV7-6 and TRBJ2-3; a possible D gene is TRBD2 (6 bases). The CDR3 extends over 17 amino acids. CDR1 is SGHVS, CDR2 FNYEAQ, per germline. Trimming took 2 bases from V and 0 from J, leaving 15 bases between them. The CDR3 nucleotides are TGTGCCAGCAGCTTATGGGTTAGCGGAGGTAGCACAGATACGCAGTATTTT. Its translation is CASSLWVSGGSTDTQYF.

This clone was seen only a few times. The CDR3 loop reads CASRPLLEQYF. The CDR3 DNA reads TGTGCCAGCAGACCCTTACTCGAGCAGTACTTC. The chain has TRBV27 and TRBJ2-7; D unresolved. The CDR3 is made up of 11 amino acids. Trimming took off 6 bases at V and 6 bases at J, with 9 bases between the two ends. Germline V CDR1 and CDR2: MNHEY, SMNVEV (reference sequence).

For this clone: The conserved closing phenylalanine or tryptophan is absent in this CDR3, likely reflecting a read error. No DNA is shown, since the ends of the CDR3 on it are uncertain; the CDR3 is the one TCRdb lists. This sequence joins TRBV6-1 and TRBJ1-2. Germline CDR1 is MNHNS and CDR2 is SASEGT. The CDR3 spans 12 amino acids, including both terminal residues. The CDR3 protein is CASSENRAATTL.

V gene TRBV14 combines with J gene TRBJ2-2, with D possibly matching TRBD2 (6 bases). The germline CDR1 and CDR2 sequences are SGHDN and FVKESK. Trimming cost V 3 bases and J 3 bases, with 14 bases left between them. CDR3 length equals 16 residues. The CDR3 here is CASSQRLGGDTGELFF. The CDR3, as DNA: TGTGCCAGCAGCCAGAGACTGGGGGGAGACACCGGGGAGCTGTTTTTT. The complete variable domain, with remaining parts taken from reference TRBV14 and TRBJ2-2, reads EAGVTQFPSHSVIEKGQTVTLRCDPISGHDNLYWYRRVMGKEIKFLLHFVKESKQDESGMPNNRFLAERTGGTYSTLKVQPAELEDSGVYFCASSQRLGGDTGELFFGEGSRLTVL.

This chain links TRBV5-4 with TRBJ2-7, with 9 bases identical to TRBD2. The CDR3 covers 15 residues. Per the germline V gene, CDR1 is SGHNT and CDR2 is YYREEE (reference sequence). With V trimmed by 3 bases and J by 5 bases, 9 bases remained unmatched. CDR3 in amino acids: CASSSGGTSIDEQYF. DNA of the CDR3: TGTGCCAGCAGCTCTGGTGGGACTAGCATCGACGAGCAGTACTTC.

This chain links TRBV4-2 with TRBJ2-7, with a weak D call TRBD2 (6 bases). CDR3 length equals 14 residues. V gave up 5 bases and J gave up 0 bases, with 11 bases separating them. The V gene's germline CDR1 is LGHNA and CDR2 YNFKEQ. The CDR3 spells CASSAGDFSYEQYF. CDR3 nucleotide sequence: TGTGCCAGCAGCGCCGGGGACTTCTCCTACGAGCAGTACTTC.

This sequence joins TRBV27 and TRBJ2-1; TRBD2 matches 11 bases. J was trimmed by 3 bases and V by 4 bases; bases with no gene match: 11. The CDR3 length is 18 residues. Germline V gives CDR1 MNHEY, CDR2 SMNVEV (reference sequence). The CDR3 sequence is CASSSNTIAGGFYNEQFF. CDR3 nucleotides: TGTGCCAGCAGTTCGAATACTATAGCGGGAGGGTTCTACAATGAGCAGTTCTTC.

This clone was recorded only once. The CDR3 region is CASSVDASGRYEQYF. The CDR3 DNA sequence: TGTGCCAGCAGCGTAGACGCTAGCGGGAGATACGAGCAGTACTTC. The V call is TRBV9, the J call TRBJ2-7; 10 bases line up with TRBD2. The CDR3 length is 15 residues. Germline-derived CDR1 and CDR2 are SGDLS and YYNGEE. Trimming at V came to 0 bases and at J to 4 bases, leaving 4 bases not matched to a gene.

The sample holds one count of this clone. The chain combines TRBV2 with TRBJ2-1; 7 nucleotides agree with TRBD2. The V and J ends lost 7 bases and 5 bases, in that order; junction bases with no gene match: 14. The germline gives CDR1 SNHLY, CDR2 FYNNEI. CDR3 length: 16 residues. As DNA, the CDR3 is TGTGCCAGCACTTTCTCTCGGGGACTACCCGACAATGAGCAGTTCTTC. Translated: CASTFSRGLPDNEQFF.

The chain is built from TRBV9 and TRBJ1-2, with D perhaps TRBD1 (5 bases). The CDR3 runs 15 residues. V lost 3 bases and J 2 bases, leaving 14 bases between the germline ends. The germline gives CDR1 SGDLS, CDR2 YYNGEE. CDR3 DNA: TGTGCCAGCAGCGCCCAAACAGGATCCAACTATGGCTACACCTTC. Its translation is CASSAQTGSNYGYTF.

The chain is built from TRBV9 and TRBJ2-5; TRBD2 matches at 7 bases. Germline CDR1 reads SGDLS; CDR2 reads YYNGEE. The CDR3 extends over 15 amino acids. V dropped 2 bases and J dropped 1; count of bases not matched to a gene: 5. The CDR3 loop reads CASSVQPGGQETQYF. The CDR3 DNA sequence: TGTGCCAGCAGCGTGCAACCGGGAGGCCAAGAGACCCAGTACTTC.

The chain joins TRBV25-1 to TRBJ1-2; 11 bases agree with TRBD1. This CDR3 has 15 amino acids. V was clipped by 4 bases and J by 4 bases; unmatched bases: 5. The germline CDR1 and CDR2 sequences are MGHDK and SYGVNS. CDR3: CASSGTGGKGYGYTF. CDR3 nucleotides: TGTGCCAGCAGTGGGACAGGGGGCAAGGGCTATGGCTACACCTTC.

This clone was seen more than once but under ten times. J is TRBJ2-1 and V is TRBV6-5, with 8 bases aligning to TRBD1. Germline V CDR1 and CDR2: MNHEY, SVGAGI. The CDR3 has 13 amino acids. V shed 2 bases, J shed 12 bases, and the junction held 6 bases outside the gene matches. CDR3 sequence (DNA): TGTGCCAGCAGTTACACTACAGGGGGAAGGCAGTTCTTC. Amino acid sequence: CASSYTTGGRQFF.

The V and J genes are TRBV28 and TRBJ2-7; 11 bases line up with TRBD1. Germline V gene data show CDR1 as MDHEN and CDR2 as SYDVKM. V shed 5 bases, J shed 2 bases, and the junction held 5 bases outside the gene matches. There are 15 residues in the CDR3. CDR3 coding DNA: TGTGCCAGCAGTCCCGGACAGGGGGCTCCCTACGAGCAGTACTTC. This encodes CASSPGQGAPYEQYF.

The chain uses TRBV7-8 and TRBJ1-5; 7 bases match TRBD1. CDR3 length: 16 residues. CDR1 is SGHVS and CDR2 is FQNEAQ in the germline V gene. The V gene end was trimmed by 5 bases and the J gene end by 6 bases; junction bases not matched to a gene: 13. CDR3 residues: CASSQQGRGNAQPQHF. The CDR3 DNA is TGTGCCAGCAGCCAACAGGGGAGAGGGAATGCTCAGCCCCAGCATTTT.

CDR3 residues: CASSYAGRTLDEQFF. The CDR3 DNA reads as TGTGCCAGCAGCTACGCGGGACGGACCCTTGATGAGCAGTTCTTC. This chain uses TRBV5-6 with TRBJ2-1, with a tentative D call TRBD2 (6 bases). V was cut by 3 bases and J by 8 bases, with 18 bases left in between. The CDR3 is 15 amino acids. The germline V gene has CDR1 SGHDT and CDR2 YYEEEE.

For the CDR3, the DNA is TGTGCCAGCAGTTTAGACAGGGGGAATCAGCCCCAGCATTTT. It yields the protein CASSLDRGNQPQHF. J is TRBJ1-5 and V is TRBV27, with TRBD1 matching over 9 bases. Germline V CDR1 and CDR2: MNHEY, SMNVEV (reference sequence). The CDR3 spans 14 residues. With V trimmed by 2 bases and J by 4 bases, 0 bases remained unmatched.